This TCR beta chain was captured by sequencing in a study of graft-versus-host responses after intestinal transplantation. Across the study: The study gave all recipients anti-thymocyte globulin induction, then tacrolimus and steroids for approximately three years.

CDR1 MNHEY and CDR2 SVGAGI come from the germline V gene. V lost 5 bases and J 2 bases, leaving 16 bases between the germline ends. The CDR3 covers 15 residues. Libraries were prepared by immunoSEQ multiplex PCR; TCRdb keeps only in-frame clonotypes and omits some of them. The sample holds about 88,000 clones, under 90% seen once. As for this clone: Its antigen is currently unknown.

The rearrangement links TRBV6-5 to TRBJ2-7; a weak D match, TRBD1 (6 bases). Here the sequenced sample was unstimulated CD4+ T cells sorted from spleen or lymph node cells, taken before intestinal transplant. This TCR came from a human donor who received an intestinal transplant. The CDR3 reads CASSKGTPKPYEQYF. The DNA of the CDR3 is TGTGCCAGCAGTAAAGGGACACCGAAGCCCTACGAGCAGTACTTC.